The source of this T cell receptor beta chain is a study of patients and donors after allogeneic stem cell transplantation. MiXCR was run by TCRdb on the RT-PCR reads, yielding one entry per CDR3 protein. The profile covers a few hundred thousand distinct CDR3 sequences, with approximately 14% appearing a single time and 9.5% to 13% taken by the ten largest. Trimming took off 0 bases at V and 6 bases at J, with 18 bases between the two ends. The germline CDR1 and CDR2 sequences are SGHAT and FQDESV (reference sequence). The CDR3 sequence is 17 residues long. The source of this sequence is a human donor who was either an allogeneic HSCT recipient or a stem cell or donor lymphocyte infusion donor (not recorded which). It is not recorded whose cells these are; they may come from a transplant donor. Sequences were obtained from blood, either unsorted or a sorted T cell fraction (not recorded which). The chain couples TRBV11-1 to TRBJ2-1, with D unresolved. Here the CDR3 reads CASSLAQSGVFRNEQFF. CDR3 DNA sequence: TGTGCCAGCAGCTTAGCCCAAAGTGGGGTATTTCGCAATGAGCAGTTCTTC.